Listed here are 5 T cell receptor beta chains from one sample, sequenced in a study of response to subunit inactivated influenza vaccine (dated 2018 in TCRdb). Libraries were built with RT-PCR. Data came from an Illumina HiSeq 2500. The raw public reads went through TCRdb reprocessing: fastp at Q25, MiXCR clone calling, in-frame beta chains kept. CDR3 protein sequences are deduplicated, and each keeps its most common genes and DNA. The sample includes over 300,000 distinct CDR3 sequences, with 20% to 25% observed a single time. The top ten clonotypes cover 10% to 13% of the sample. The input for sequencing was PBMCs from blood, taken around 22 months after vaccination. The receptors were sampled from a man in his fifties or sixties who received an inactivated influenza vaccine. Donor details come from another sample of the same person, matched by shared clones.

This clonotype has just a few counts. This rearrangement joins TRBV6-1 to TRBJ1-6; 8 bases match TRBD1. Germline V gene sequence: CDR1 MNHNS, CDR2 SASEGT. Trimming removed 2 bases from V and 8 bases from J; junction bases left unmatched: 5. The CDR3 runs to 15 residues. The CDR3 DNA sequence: TGTGCCAGCAGTGAACCCGGACAGGGCGATTCACCCCTCCACTTT. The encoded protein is CASSEPGQGDSPLHF.

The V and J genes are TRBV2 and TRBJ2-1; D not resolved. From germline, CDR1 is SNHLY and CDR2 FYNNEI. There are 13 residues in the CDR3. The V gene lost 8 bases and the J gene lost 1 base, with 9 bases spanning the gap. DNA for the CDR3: TGTGCCAGCTCGCGCAATTCCTACAATGAGCAGTTCTTC. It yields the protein CASSRNSYNEQFF.

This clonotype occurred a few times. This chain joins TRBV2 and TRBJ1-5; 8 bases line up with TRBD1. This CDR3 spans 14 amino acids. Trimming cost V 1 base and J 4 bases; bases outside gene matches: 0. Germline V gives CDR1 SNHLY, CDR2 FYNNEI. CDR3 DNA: TGTGCCAGCAGTGAAGGGACAGGGAATCAGCCCCAGCATTTT. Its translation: CASSEGTGNQPQHF.

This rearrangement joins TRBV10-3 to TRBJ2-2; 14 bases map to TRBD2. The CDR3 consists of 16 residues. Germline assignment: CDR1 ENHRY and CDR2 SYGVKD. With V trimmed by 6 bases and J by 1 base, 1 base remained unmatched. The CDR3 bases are TGTGCCATCAGAGGGACTAGCGGGAGGAACACCGGGGAGCTGTTTTTT. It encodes CAIRGTSGRNTGELFF.

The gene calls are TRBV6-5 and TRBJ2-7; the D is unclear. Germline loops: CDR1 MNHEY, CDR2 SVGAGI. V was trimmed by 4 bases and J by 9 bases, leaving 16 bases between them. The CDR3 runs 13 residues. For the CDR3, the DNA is TGTGCCAGCAGTTGGGTAGCCGGGTGGGGGCAGTACTTC. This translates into CASSWVAGWGQYF.